This entry lists 14 T cell receptor beta chains sequenced from one sample in a study of control samples from healthy donors and cancer patients. TCRdb keeps only in-frame clones here, not all; method: immunoSEQ multiplex PCR. The repertoire consists of around 75,000 clones, with 80% to 95% occurring once and the leading ten covering approximately 6%. Sequenced: blood. These receptors were collected from a woman aged 55-75 years in good health.

This chain links TRBV11-3 with TRBJ2-3; D is undetermined. The germline V gene has CDR1 SGHNT and CDR2 YENEEA. CDR3 size: 12 residues. V was pared by 4 bases and J by 9 bases, with 11 bases between. Here the CDR3 DNA reads TGTGCCAGCAGCTCGCCTGGTGGGACGCAGTATTTT. It is translated as CASSSPGGTQYF.

The chain carries TRBV5-1 and TRBJ2-5, with unresolved D. V was trimmed by 0 bases and J by 0 bases, leaving 0 bases between them. Germline lookup yields CDR1 SGHRS and CDR2 YFSETQ. The CDR3 contains 12 residues. CDR3 region: CASSLDQETQYF. The CDR3 nucleotides read TGCGCCAGCAGCTTGGACCAAGAGACCCAGTACTTC.

The chain employs TRBV7-3 and TRBJ2-3, with 7 bases fitting TRBD1. This CDR3 is 16 amino acids long. The germline V gene encodes CDR1 SGHTA and CDR2 FQGTGA. V shed 2 bases, J shed 2 bases, and the junction held 7 bases outside the gene matches. In DNA form, the CDR3 reads TGTGCCAGCAGCTTAGACCGGGACAGTATCACAGATACGCAGTATTTT. It encodes CASSLDRDSITDTQYF.

V gene TRBV2 combines with J gene TRBJ1-3; no clear D. CDR3 size: 12 residues. CDR1 and CDR2 (germline): SNHLY, FYNNEI. Trimming took 7 bases from V and 3 from J, leaving 7 bases between them. The CDR3 loop is CASIGGGNTIYF. CDR3 sequence (DNA): TGTGCCAGCATCGGAGGTGGAAACACCATATATTTT.

The J gene is TRBJ2-3, the V gene TRBV7-6; 8 bases map to TRBD2. This CDR3 spans 15 amino acids. Germline V CDR1 and CDR2: SGHVS, FNYEAQ. V gave up 6 bases and J gave up 3 bases; unmatched junction bases: 8. CDR3 amino acids: CASRISGEGTDTQYF. CDR3 coding DNA: TGTGCCAGCAGGATTAGCGGGGAGGGAACAGATACGCAGTATTTT.

J is TRBJ2-4 and V is TRBV5-4; D is uncertain. The CDR3 spans 14 residues. V was pared by 0 bases and J by 0 bases, with 4 bases between. CDR1 SGHNT and CDR2 YYREEE come from the germline V gene (reference sequence). For the CDR3, the DNA is TGTGCCAGCAGCTTGGCGGGAGCCAAAAACATTCAGTACTTC. As protein: CASSLAGAKNIQYF.

The CDR3 is CASSPSGQGRTEAFF. In DNA form, the CDR3 reads TGTGCCAGCAGTCCTTCCGGACAGGGTCGAACTGAAGCTTTCTTT. This chain joins TRBV6-5 and TRBJ1-1; 8 bases are a match to TRBD1. CDR1 and CDR2 (germline): MNHEY, SVGAGI. The CDR3 contains 15 residues. Germline trimming cut 5 bases from V and 5 bases from J; bases unmatched to any gene: 10.

The V call is TRBV28, the J call TRBJ1-3, with D hard to call. The germline V gene encodes CDR1 MDHEN and CDR2 SYDVKM. V was clipped by 0 bases and J by 3 bases, with 12 bases between them. The CDR3 runs 16 residues. CDR3 DNA: TGTGCCAGCAGTTTATGGGGTCGGGGAAGTGGAAACACCATATATTTT. It encodes CASSLWGRGSGNTIYF.

This chain connects TRBV28 to TRBJ2-3, with 8 bases matching TRBD1. Looked up from germline, CDR1 is MDHEN and CDR2 is SYDVKM. The CDR3 length is 19 residues. V lost 4 bases and J lost 6; bases outside the gene matches: 21. The CDR3 bases are TGTGCCAGCAGTTCCCCCGGACAGGGCGTGGATAGCCCGGGGGATACGCAGTATTTT. Its protein is CASSSPGQGVDSPGDTQYF.

The chain has TRBV6-6 and TRBJ1-1; 7 nucleotides align to TRBD1. The ends lost 5 bases at V and 1 base at J; junction bases unmatched: 1. Germline V gene data show CDR1 as MNHNY and CDR2 as SVGAGI (reference sequence). The CDR3 sequence is 13 residues long. The DNA of the CDR3 is TGTGCCAGCAGTAGGACAGGGAACACTGAAGCTTTCTTT. It encodes CASSRTGNTEAFF.

This rearrangement joins TRBV7-2 to TRBJ1-4; the D is unclear. The CDR3 consists of 16 residues. V dropped 3 bases and J dropped 0 bases, with 11 bases sitting between them. Looked up from germline, CDR1 is SGHTA and CDR2 is FQGNSA. The CDR3: CASSLRPLTTNEKLFF. CDR3 bases: TGTGCCAGCAGCTTGAGGCCCTTGACAACTAATGAAAAACTGTTTTTT.

This clone appeared a single time. V is TRBV28 and J is TRBJ2-2, with 9 bases fitting TRBD2. The CDR3 is made up of 19 amino acids. With V trimmed by 3 bases and J by 7 bases, 18 bases remained unmatched. Germline-derived CDR1 and CDR2 are MDHEN and SYDVKM. The CDR3 bases are TGTGCCAGCAGTTTTCACCTCGAAGGAGTAGCGGGAGCCTACGGGGAGCTGTTTTTT. Translation gives CASSFHLEGVAGAYGELFF. The complete variable domain, with remaining parts taken from reference TRBV28 and TRBJ2-2, reads DVKVTQSSRYLVKRTGEKVFLECVQDMDHENMFWYRQDPGLGLRLIYFSYDVKMKEKGDIPEGYSVSREKKERFSLILESASTNQTSMYLCASSFHLEGVAGAYGELFFGEGSRLTVL.

The chain links TRBV9 to TRBJ2-1; possibly TRBD1 for D (6 bases). V lost 1 base and J 9 bases, leaving 14 bases between the germline ends. CDR3 length: 14 residues. Germline V gene data show CDR1 as SGDLS and CDR2 as YYNGEE. CDR3 nucleotide sequence: TGTGCCAGCAGCGTATTAGCTAGAGGGGGTGAGCAGTTCTTC. This codes for CASSVLARGGEQFF.

This sequence joins TRBV7-3 and TRBJ2-5; D uncertain. The CDR3 is 13 residues long. V lost 5 bases, J lost 4 bases, and 11 bases lay in between. The V gene's germline CDR1 is SGHTA and CDR2 FQGTGA. The CDR3 loop is CASSPVRGETQYF. The DNA of the CDR3 is TGTGCCAGCAGCCCCGTTCGAGGAGAGACCCAGTACTTC.